This passage covers 21 T cell receptor beta chains from one sample sequenced in a study of regulatory T cells in long-lasting Graves disease. Stated time point: newly diagnosed GD, antithyroid drugs for less than 3 months. RNA extracted from PBMCs served as the sequencing template. Library construction for TCR beta used iRepertoire HTBI primers and Arm-PCR of CDR3 regions. MiXCR was run by TCRdb on the multiplex PCR reads, yielding one entry per CDR3 protein. This sample has more than 300,000 distinct CDR3 sequences, with about 12% found just once. These same records also appear under a second study, on T cells in Graves' hyperthyroidism and ophthalmopathy.

The material sequenced was peripheral blood mononuclear cells (PBMCs), taken at new diagnosis, from a patient treated with antithyroid drugs. The origin of the receptors is a woman aged 18-29 years with Graves disease.

This clonotype was counted only a few times. The rearrangement links TRBV28 to TRBJ1-1; the D is unclear. The CDR3 extends over 12 amino acids. V was trimmed by 3 bases and J by 7 bases, leaving 9 bases between them. CDR1 and CDR2 from the germline V gene are MDHEN and SYDVKM. The CDR3 loop reads CASSFLGLEAFF. CDR3 bases: TGTGCCAGCAGTTTTCTCGGCCTTGAAGCTTTCTTT.

This clonotype was seen many times. The chain has TRBV13 and TRBJ1-5, with a tentative D call TRBD1 (6 bases). Germline V gene data show CDR1 as PRHDT and CDR2 as FYEKMQ (reference sequence). V dropped 0 bases and J dropped 3 bases, with 9 bases sitting between them. CDR3 size: 15 residues. CDR3 region: CASSLGQGDNQPQHF. CDR3 sequence (DNA): TGTGCCAGCAGCTTAGGACAGGGAGACAATCAGCCCCAGCATTTT.

About this clonotype itself: This may be a read error, as it is one base from a much larger clone. The chain combines TRBV6-4 with TRBJ2-2; D gene uncertain. CDR1 MRHNA and CDR2 SNTAGT come from the germline V gene. The CDR3 has 12 amino acids. V gave up 6 bases and J gave up 1 base, with 3 bases separating them. The CDR3 nucleotides read TGTGCCAGCAGACAGAACACCGGGGAGCTGTTTTTT. Encoded protein: CASRQNTGELFF.

Turning to this clonotype: With a far larger clone one base away, a read error is the likely cause. The chain carries TRBV6-1 and TRBJ1-5, with a tentative D call TRBD1 (6 bases). Germline V lookup: CDR1 MNHNS, CDR2 SASEGT. The CDR3 runs to 13 residues. The chain's CDR3 is CASSDYRDQPRHF. In DNA, the CDR3 is TGTGCCAGCAGTGACTACAGGGATCAGCCCCGGCATTTT.

This clonotype was seen at least ten times. This chain connects TRBV18 to TRBJ2-3; 8 nucleotides match TRBD1. Unmatched junction bases numbered 3, after V lost 3 bases and J lost 4 bases. The germline V gene encodes CDR1 KGHSH and CDR2 LQKENI. This CDR3 spans 14 amino acids. CDR3 in DNA: TGTGCCAGCTCACCGACAGGGGCATCAGATACGCAGTATTTT. Translating gives CASSPTGASDTQYF.

In its sample, this clonotype was seen many times. The CDR3 loop is CASTSVPISSYEQYF. CDR3 nucleotides: TGTGCCAGCACCTCTGTCCCCATCTCCTCCTACGAGCAGTACTTC. This chain connects TRBV28 to TRBJ2-7, with no clear D. This CDR3 is built from 15 residues. Germline V gives CDR1 MDHEN, CDR2 SYDVKM. V gave up 7 bases and J gave up 0 bases, with 16 bases separating them.

This clonotype has a count of ten or more. The chain joins TRBV20-1 to TRBJ1-2, with unresolved D. The CDR3 spans 12 residues. Trimming shortened V by 3 bases and J by 6 bases, and 11 bases separated the two germline ends. Germline CDR1 and CDR2: DFQATT and SNEGSKA (reference sequence). In DNA, the CDR3 is TGCAGTGCTAGCCTACAAATGGATGGCTACACCTTC. Amino acid sequence: CSASLQMDGYTF.

This clonotype was seen repeatedly, ten times or more. The V gene is TRBV6-2 or TRBV6-3, the J gene TRBJ2-7; the match to TRBD2 covers 15 bases. The CDR3 has 19 residues. Germline CDR1 is MNHEY and CDR2 is SVGEGT. The ends lost 6 bases at V and 0 bases at J; junction bases unmatched: 12. The CDR3 is CASSLYGTSGGPDSYEQYV. DNA of the CDR3: TGTGCCAGCAGCCTATACGGGACTAGCGGGGGGCCCGACTCCTACGAGCAGTACGTC.

This clonotype was detected ten times or more. CDR3 nucleotides: TGTGCCAGCTCACCCCCCACCCCGGGGCGATTGAACACTGAAGCTTTCTTT. Its protein product is CASSPPTPGRLNTEAFF. The chain couples TRBV18 to TRBJ1-1; a possible D gene is TRBD1 (5 bases). Trimming shortened V by 3 bases and J by 0 bases, and 17 bases separated the two germline ends. Germline CDR1 reads KGHSH; CDR2 reads LQKENI. This CDR3 has 17 residues. The full variable domain, its missing parts supplied by reference TRBV18 and TRBJ1-1, is NAGVMQNPRHLVRRRGQEARLRCSPMKGHSHVYWYRQLPEEGLKFMVYLQKENIIDESGMPKERFSAEFPKEGPSILRIQQVVRGDSAAYFCASSPPTPGRLNTEAFFGQGTRLTVV.

This clonotype was recorded at least ten times. The chain joins TRBV28 to TRBJ1-1; the match to TRBD1 covers 7 bases. Germline CDR1 MDHEN, CDR2 SYDVKM. The CDR3 has 16 amino acids. Losses at the gene ends were 5 bases for V and 6 bases for J; bases not matched to a gene: 15. The chain's CDR3 is CASSPRDRLQKAEAFF. For the CDR3, the DNA is TGTGCCAGCAGTCCCCGGGACAGACTCCAGAAGGCTGAAGCTTTCTTT.

This clonotype came up many times. The chain carries TRBV6-5 and TRBJ1-1; D remains unclear. The CDR3 runs 15 residues. Germline V gene sequence: CDR1 MNHEY, CDR2 SVGAGI. Trimming removed 0 bases at V and 1 base at J, with 9 bases between. CDR3 DNA sequence: TGTGCCAGCAGTTACTCGAAGAGAGCGAACACTGAAGCTTTCTTT. It codes for CASSYSKRANTEAFF.

The CDR3 sequence is CASRDRRFNEQFF. CDR3 DNA: TGTGCCAGTCGGGACAGACGATTCAATGAGCAGTTCTTC. The J gene is TRBJ2-1, the V gene TRBV19; 7 bases fit TRBD1. There are 13 residues in the CDR3. Germline loops: CDR1 LNHDA, CDR2 SQIVND (reference sequence). J gave up 6 bases and V 8 bases, and 7 bases lay outside the gene matches. The variable domain in full, with the rest retrieved from reference TRBV19 and TRBJ2-1, is DGGITQSPKYLFRKEGQNVTLSCEQNLNHDAMYWYRQDPGQGLRLIYYSQIVNDFQKGDIAEGYSVSREKKESFPLTVTSAQKNPTAFYLCASRDRRFNEQFFGPGTRLTVL.

This clonotype occurred many times. V gene TRBV20-1 combines with J gene TRBJ1-2; the D is unclear. With 0 bases removed from V and 7 bases from J, the gap between germline ends came to 15 bases. The CDR3 covers 14 residues. Germline V lookup: CDR1 DFQATT, CDR2 SNEGSKA (reference sequence). CDR3 loop: CSARDTGSYSGYTF. Written as DNA, the CDR3 is TGCAGTGCTAGAGATACCGGAAGCTACTCTGGCTACACCTTC.

This clonotype was detected many times. This sequence joins TRBV18 and TRBJ2-7; TRBD2 agrees at 14 bases. Germline loops: CDR1 KGHSH, CDR2 LQKENI. Trimming took 3 bases from V and 3 from J; bases not matched to a gene: 4. The CDR3 has 16 amino acids. The CDR3: CASSPRLAGGIYEQYF. In DNA, the CDR3 is TGTGCCAGCTCACCCCGACTAGCGGGAGGGATCTACGAGCAGTACTTC.

The rearrangement uses TRBV6-5 and TRBJ1-6; D unclear. The length of the CDR3 is 15 residues. The V and J ends lost 2 bases and 0 bases respectively, with 5 bases between them. Germline V gene lookup returns CDR1 MNHEY and CDR2 SVGAGI. The CDR3 DNA follows: TGTGCCAGCAGTTACAGGGTCTCCTATAATTCACCCCTCCACTTT. As protein: CASSYRVSYNSPLHF.

V usage is TRBV18 and J usage is TRBJ2-1, with D perhaps being TRBD1 or TRBD2 (8 bases each). The germline gives CDR1 KGHSH, CDR2 LQKENI. V lost 5 bases and J 5 bases, leaving 28 bases between the germline ends. The CDR3 is made up of 19 amino acids. This CDR3 reads CASSDATGASGSQHNEQFF. CDR3 DNA: TGTGCCAGCTCAGACGCGACAGGGGCAAGCGGGAGTCAACACAATGAGCAGTTCTTC.

This clonotype was detected many times. V is TRBV6-5 and J is TRBJ1-5; D call uncertain. This CDR3 has 15 amino acids. V gave up 0 bases and J gave up 0 bases, with 6 bases separating them. Germline-derived CDR1 and CDR2 are MNHEY and SVGAGI. The CDR3 loop is CASSYSGGSNQPQHF. The DNA of the CDR3 is TGTGCCAGCAGTTACTCTGGCGGTAGCAATCAGCCCCAGCATTTT.

This clonotype came up many times. The rearrangement links TRBV6-2 or TRBV6-3 to TRBJ1-2; D is possibly TRBD1 (6 bases). The CDR3 is made up of 14 amino acids. V shed 6 bases and J shed 4 bases, with 15 bases lying between them. CDR1 and CDR2 (germline): MNHEY, SVGEGT. The CDR3 reads CASRGDRPSYGYTF. DNA of the CDR3: TGTGCCAGCAGGGGAGACAGGCCGTCCTATGGCTACACCTTC.

This clonotype was counted a few times. The chain links TRBV3-1 to TRBJ2-2; D gene uncertain. Germline lookup yields CDR1 LGHDT and CDR2 YNNKEL (reference sequence). The CDR3 covers 21 residues. The V end was cut by 1 base, the J end by 0 bases, with 24 bases between. CDR3 region: CASSQALSEVPPPTNTGELFF. The CDR3 coding sequence is TGTGCCAGCAGCCAAGCGTTGTCAGAAGTCCCTCCTCCTACGAACACCGGGGAGCTGTTTTTT.

This clonotype appeared many times. The chain combines TRBV7-3 with TRBJ1-6, with 7 bases fitting TRBD1. CDR1 is SGHTA and CDR2 is FQGTGA in the germline V gene. The CDR3 is 13 amino acids. J gave up 5 bases and V 5 bases, and 0 bases lay outside the gene matches. The CDR3 nucleotides read TGTGCCAGCAGCGGGACAGATAATTCACCCCTCCACTTT. It encodes CASSGTDNSPLHF.

The chain employs TRBV12-3 or TRBV12-4 and TRBJ2-5; TRBD1 matches at 8 bases. This CDR3 is 16 amino acids long. J was trimmed by 4 bases and V by 3 bases; bases with no gene match: 10. CDR3: CASSFSTGEKRETQYF. The DNA of the CDR3 is TGTGCCAGCAGTTTTTCGACAGGGGAAAAAAGAGAGACCCAGTACTTC.